The TCR beta chain described here comes from a study of shared clonotypes between healthy human individuals. This table comes from immunoSEQ multiplex PCR, and its TCRdb copy is limited to in-frame clones, with some not included. The sample includes about 2.3 million clones, 85% to 95% seen only once; the top ten take under 0.45%. The CDR3 spans 12 residues. The germline gives CDR1 GTSNPN, CDR2 SVGIG (reference sequence). About this clone itself: Compared with germline, one end of the junction differs, possibly owing to a read error. In the same sample, other DNA sequences code for this CDR3.

Nashville, Tennessee was home to all donors, who were Caucasian adults. The sequence came from a man between 18 and 35 years old in good health. Some clones in this sample may be carry-over from other donors' samples. The chain combines TRBV30 with TRBJ2-5; D remains unclear. Sequenced material: naive CD4+ T cells from PBMCs. Specified subset: CD45RA+ positively selected. The CDR3: CAWTVSIETQYF. DNA for the CDR3: TGTGCCTGGACCGTCAGTATCGAGACTCAGTACTTC.